Listed here are 22 T cell receptor beta chains from one sample, sequenced in a study of spatial heterogeneity in lung cancer. Sample time point: sample taken at primary tumor resection. Without sorting, whole RNA was sequenced from tumor, nontumor lung or frozen PBMC. TCRdb redid the calling of the 5' RACE reads with MiXCR, one entry per CDR3 protein. Here the sample spans approximately 25,000 distinct CDR3 sequences, just under 7% being singletons. The material was PBMCs, obtained at surgery. These receptors all stem from a male donor with early-stage non-small cell lung cancer.

This clonotype has a count of ten or more. J is TRBJ2-5 and V is TRBV14, with D perhaps assigned TRBD1 or TRBD2 (5 bases each). The CDR3 totals 14 residues. V was pared by 4 bases and J by 2 bases, with 11 bases between. Germline CDR1 SGHDN, CDR2 FVKESK. This chain's CDR3 is CASSRLGVQETQYF. The CDR3 DNA sequence: TGTGCCAGCAGCCGTCTGGGGGTTCAAGAGACCCAGTACTTC.

This clonotype has more than one count but fewer than ten. This chain joins TRBV5-1 and TRBJ2-1, with D possibly being TRBD2 (6 bases). The CDR3 consists of 15 residues. The germline V and J ends were trimmed by 0 bases and 7 bases, with 14 bases remaining between them. Germline V gives CDR1 SGHRS, CDR2 YFSETQ. In DNA form, the CDR3 reads TGCGCCAGCAGCTTGGATGGAGGGTTTGGAAATGAGCAGTTCTTC. It yields the protein CASSLDGGFGNEQFF. Full variable domain (outside the CDR3, taken from reference TRBV5-1 and TRBJ2-1): KAGVTQTPRYLIKTRGQQVTLSCSPISGHRSVSWYQQTPGQGLQFLFEYFSETQRNKGNFPGRFSGRQFSNSRSEMNVSTLELGDSALYLCASSLDGGFGNEQFFGPGTRLTVL.

This clonotype was detected only a few times. The CDR3 is CASSSGRGQETQYF. The CDR3 DNA follows: TGCGCCAGCAGCTCCGGCAGGGGACAAGAGACCCAGTACTTC. The rearrangement links TRBV5-1 to TRBJ2-5; TRBD1 is a possible D gene (6 bases). This CDR3 spans 14 amino acids. Trimming shortened V by 3 bases and J by 2 bases, and 11 bases separated the two germline ends. CDR1 and CDR2 (germline): SGHRS, YFSETQ. The full variable domain, its missing parts supplied by reference TRBV5-1 and TRBJ2-5, is KAGVTQTPRYLIKTRGQQVTLSCSPISGHRSVSWYQQTPGQGLQFLFEYFSETQRNKGNFPGRFSGRQFSNSRSEMNVSTLELGDSALYLCASSSGRGQETQYFGPGTRLLVL.

This clonotype was seen ten or more times. This chain uses TRBV28 with TRBJ1-1; D unresolved. The length of the CDR3 is 18 residues. Trimming took off 4 bases at V and 0 bases at J, with 21 bases between the two ends. Germline CDR1 reads MDHEN; CDR2 reads SYDVKM. The CDR3 nucleotides are TGTGCCAGCAGTTCCCCATCCCGGGGTCAGTCCGTGAACACTGAAGCTTTCTTT. Encoded protein: CASSSPSRGQSVNTEAFF.

By proportion, this clonotype is medium-sized. The chain links TRBV28 to TRBJ2-1; no clear D gene. Trimming removed 5 bases from V and 0 bases from J, with 8 bases in between. Germline-derived CDR1 and CDR2 are MDHEN and SYDVKM. The length of the CDR3 is 14 residues. The chain's CDR3 is CASSPLSSYNEQFF. The CDR3 DNA follows: TGTGCCAGCAGTCCCTTGAGCTCCTACAATGAGCAGTTCTTC.

This clonotype has ten or more counts. The CDR3 here is CASRGTNEKLFF. CDR3 sequence (DNA): TGTGCCAGCCGGGGCACTAATGAAAAACTGTTTTTT. This chain links TRBV14 with TRBJ1-4; the D gene is possibly TRBD1 (5 bases). Between the trimmed V and J ends, which lost 8 bases and 2 bases, there was a span of 6 bases. The CDR3 runs to 12 residues. Germline V gives CDR1 SGHDN, CDR2 FVKESK.

This clonotype was counted at least ten times. This chain uses TRBV10-3 with TRBJ2-7, with 9 bases matching TRBD1. The CDR3 consists of 14 residues. Germline trimming cut 8 bases from V and 1 base from J; bases unmatched to any gene: 6. Germline CDR1 ENHRY, CDR2 SYGVKD. CDR3 region: CAISTGGDSYEQYF. For the CDR3, the DNA is TGTGCCATCTCGACAGGGGGGGATTCCTACGAGCAGTACTTC.

This clonotype has at least ten counts. The chain employs TRBV24-1 and TRBJ2-5, with 7 bases aligning to TRBD2. Germline lookup yields CDR1 KGHDR and CDR2 SFDVKD. The CDR3 consists of 15 residues. The junction had 8 bases not matched to a gene; V was cut back by 5 bases and J by 3 bases. CDR3 sequence (DNA): TGTGCCACCAGTGCTTTTTGGGGGAGGGAAGAGACCCAGTACTTC. It specifies CATSAFWGREETQYF.

This clonotype was seen more than once but under ten times. This chain connects TRBV2 to TRBJ2-3, with D possibly being TRBD2 (6 bases). The V end was cut by 6 bases, the J end by 4 bases, with 17 bases between. The CDR3 has 15 amino acids. Per germline, CDR1 SNHLY and CDR2 FYNNEI. CDR3 sequence reads: CASRMGLRVSDTQYF. For the CDR3, the DNA is TGTGCCAGCAGGATGGGACTTAGGGTATCAGATACGCAGTATTTT. Filled out from reference TRBV2 and TRBJ2-3, the complete variable domain reads EPEVTQTPSHQVTQMGQEVILRCVPISNHLYFYWYRQILGQKVEFLVSFYNNEISEKSEIFDDQFSVERPDGSNFTLKIRSTKLEDSAMYFCASRMGLRVSDTQYFGPGTRLTVL.

V gene TRBV20-1 combines with J gene TRBJ2-1, with 7 nucleotides matching TRBD2. The V gene end was trimmed by 6 bases and the J gene end by 6 bases; junction bases not matched to a gene: 11. Per germline, CDR1 DFQATT and CDR2 SNEGSKA (reference sequence). The CDR3 extends over 14 amino acids. As DNA, the CDR3 is TGCAGTGCCCCCACTGTCAGCGGGATCAATGAGCAGTTCTTC. It translates to CSAPTVSGINEQFF.

This clonotype was observed many times. The chain combines TRBV24-1 with TRBJ2-1; TRBD1 matches at 7 bases. The CDR3 contains 18 residues. V was pared by 4 bases and J by 2 bases, with 13 bases of the junction left unmatched. CDR1 is KGHDR and CDR2 is SFDVKD in the germline V gene. The CDR3 is CATSDSFLDRVPYNEQFF. The CDR3 nucleotides read TGTGCCACCAGTGACTCCTTTCTCGACAGGGTACCCTACAATGAGCAGTTCTTC.

The V call is TRBV20-1, the J call TRBJ2-7, with 9 nucleotides matching TRBD2. Trimming took 3 bases from V and 3 from J; bases not matched to a gene: 9. The CDR3 spans 15 residues. Germline V gene data show CDR1 as DFQATT and CDR2 as SNEGSKA (reference sequence). The CDR3 region is CSARGGLAGFYEQYF. CDR3 DNA sequence: TGCAGTGCTAGGGGAGGCCTAGCGGGATTCTACGAGCAGTACTTC.

This clonotype occurred many times. This chain joins TRBV10-3 and TRBJ1-5; 9 bases map to TRBD1. V gave up 3 bases and J gave up 6 bases; unmatched junction bases: 9. Germline CDR1 ENHRY, CDR2 SYGVKD. The CDR3 is 16 residues long. CDR3 in amino acids: CAISDPVQGAGQPQHF. CDR3 bases: TGTGCCATCAGTGACCCGGTACAGGGGGCTGGTCAGCCCCAGCATTTT.

This clonotype was seen ten or more times. The rearrangement links TRBV28 to TRBJ2-5; TRBD2 aligns across 7 bases. The CDR3 contains 15 residues. Germline CDR1 is MDHEN and CDR2 is SYDVKM. V lost 6 bases, J lost 4 bases, and 11 bases stayed unmatched. The CDR3 reads CASSLKLTGGETQYF. The DNA of the CDR3 is TGTGCCAGCAGCCTAAAGTTAACGGGGGGAGAGACCCAGTACTTC. The full variable domain, rest sourced from reference TRBV28 and TRBJ2-5, is DVKVTQSSRYLVKRTGEKVFLECVQDMDHENMFWYRQDPGLGLRLIYFSYDVKMKEKGDIPEGYSVSREKKERFSLILESASTNQTSMYLCASSLKLTGGETQYFGPGTRLLVL.

This clonotype was counted between two and nine times. The chain joins TRBV14 to TRBJ2-5; 7 positions agree with TRBD2. The CDR3 loop spans 13 amino acids. V lost 4 bases to trimming and J lost 5 bases; unmatched junction nucleotides: 4. CDR1 SGHDN and CDR2 FVKESK come from the germline V gene. The CDR3 DNA reads TGTGCCAGCAGCCCCGGACTAGGGGAGACCCAGTACTTC. Translated, it gives CASSPGLGETQYF.

This clonotype has only a few counts. This rearrangement joins TRBV30 to TRBJ2-5, with D perhaps TRBD1 (6 bases). CDR1 is GTSNPN and CDR2 is SVGIG in the germline V gene (reference sequence). This CDR3 has 14 amino acids. V was clipped by 4 bases and J by 4 bases, with 16 bases between them. The CDR3 loop is CAWKSGTKGETQYF. CDR3 nucleotides: TGTGCCTGGAAATCCGGGACAAAGGGAGAGACCCAGTACTTC.

This clonotype was counted ten times or more. The chain has TRBV12-5 and TRBJ2-5; D is unclear. Germline V CDR1 and CDR2: LGHNT, FRNRAP. CDR3 size: 10 residues. The ends were cut back, 2 bases at V and 8 bases at J, with 3 bases in the middle. The CDR3 DNA sequence: TGTGCTAGTGGTTTGCCCACCCAGTACTTC. As protein: CASGLPTQYF.

The gene calls are TRBV28 and TRBJ1-3; TRBD1 agrees at 7 bases. CDR1 MDHEN and CDR2 SYDVKM come from the germline V gene. The ends lost 1 base at V and 4 bases at J; junction bases unmatched: 7. The CDR3 spans 16 residues. The CDR3: CASSLYQGVGGNTIYF. The CDR3 DNA follows: TGTGCCAGCAGTTTATACCAGGGGGTAGGAGGAAACACCATATATTTT. Using reference TRBV28 and TRBJ1-3 for the parts outside the CDR3, the full variable domain is DVKVTQSSRYLVKRTGEKVFLECVQDMDHENMFWYRQDPGLGLRLIYFSYDVKMKEKGDIPEGYSVSREKKERFSLILESASTNQTSMYLCASSLYQGVGGNTIYFGEGSWLTVV.

In its sample, this clonotype was seen many times. The V and J genes are TRBV28 and TRBJ1-1, with D hard to call. The V gene lost 2 bases and the J gene lost 11 bases, with 9 bases spanning the gap. The CDR3 covers 11 residues. CDR1 MDHEN and CDR2 SYDVKM come from the germline V gene. As DNA, the CDR3 is TGTGCCAGCAGTTTACAGCGTCGGGCTTTCTTT. Protein: CASSLQRRAFF.

This clonotype has a count of ten or more. This chain links TRBV6-6 with TRBJ2-1, with TRBD2 matching over 7 bases. The germline CDR1 and CDR2 sequences are MNHNY and SVGAGI (reference sequence). The CDR3 runs 15 residues. Trimming cost V 2 bases and J 5 bases; bases outside gene matches: 6. CDR3 bases: TGTGCCAGCAGTTACACGGGAGGTGGGAACAATGAGCAGTTCTTC. Its translation: CASSYTGGGNNEQFF.

This clonotype occurred many times. J is TRBJ2-7 and V is TRBV5-1; D tentatively fits TRBD1 or TRBD2 (5 bases each). Germline lookup yields CDR1 SGHRS and CDR2 YFSETQ. With 4 bases removed from V and 2 bases from J, the gap between germline ends came to 13 bases. The CDR3 consists of 14 residues. The chain's CDR3 is CASSPRDGAYEQYF. The CDR3 region has the DNA TGCGCCAGCAGCCCCCGGGACGGTGCCTACGAGCAGTACTTC.

This clonotype was seen a handful of times. This sequence joins TRBV11-2 and TRBJ1-2; no reliable D call. The length of the CDR3 is 11 residues. Trimming cost V 1 base and J 6 bases, with 3 bases left between them. The germline V gene encodes CDR1 SGHAT and CDR2 FQNNGV. CDR3: CASSLANGYTF. The CDR3 nucleotides are TGTGCCAGCAGCTTAGCGAATGGCTACACCTTC.